Below are 22 T cell receptor beta chains sequenced from a single sample in a study of T cells expressing NK-cell markers. TCRdb reprocessed the 5' RACE reads and stores each CDR3 protein as one record, lacking DNA. This sample's clone table lists about 540,000 distinct CDR3 sequences. The source material was blood T cells: a sorted CD56 or NKG2C T cell subset, CD4+ or CD8+ T cells, or bulk PBMC T cells (not recorded which). The receptors come from a young man in good health.

The chain employs TRBV28 and TRBJ2-5; TCRdb proposes TRBD1, but this gene call is untestable without DNA. The CDR3 extends over 13 amino acids. Germline CDR1 reads MDHEN; CDR2 reads SYDVKM. CDR3 residues: CASSGQGLETQYF.

This rearrangement joins TRBV12-3 or TRBV12-4 to TRBJ2-1; TCRdb's D call of TRBD2 is untestable without DNA. This CDR3 contains 16 residues. This CDR3 is CASSLMLGLAGARQFF.

V gene TRBV3-1 combines with J gene TRBJ2-5. This CDR3 is built from 14 residues. Germline loops: CDR1 LGHDT, CDR2 YNNKEL (reference sequence). The CDR3 here is CASSQDRMDGTQYF.

V and J are TRBV7-8 and TRBJ2-7; TCRdb gives TRBD2 as the D gene, but with no DNA this cannot be confirmed. Germline V lookup: CDR1 SGHVS, CDR2 FQNEAQ. This CDR3 contains 18 residues. This CDR3 is CASSLGLAGGPRNYEQYF.

The rearrangement links TRBV12-3 or TRBV12-4 to TRBJ1-5; lacking DNA, the TRBD1 call made by TCRdb goes unchecked. CDR3 length equals 18 residues. The CDR3 loop reads CASSLDSGTGFSNQPQHF.

The J gene is TRBJ2-7, the V gene TRBV5-5; checking the TCRdb D call of TRBD1 is not possible without DNA. The germline gives CDR1 SGHKS, CDR2 YYEKEE (reference sequence). The CDR3 has 13 amino acids. CDR3 loop: CASSLGDRYEQYF.

The gene calls are TRBV29-1 and TRBJ1-2; TCRdb returns TRBD1, unconfirmable since there is no DNA. The CDR3 contains 13 residues. The germline V gene has CDR1 SQVTM and CDR2 ANQGSEA. The CDR3 sequence is CSVEPQGARGYTF. Complete variable domain (other parts from reference TRBV29-1 and TRBJ1-2): SAVISQKPSRDICQRGTSLTIQCQVDSQVTMMFWYRQQPGQSLTLIATANQGSEATYESGFVIDKFPISRPNLTFSTLTVSNMSPEDSSIYLCSVEPQGARGYTFGSGTRLTVV.

This chain connects TRBV5-6 to TRBJ2-2; the TRBD2 assignment by TCRdb is unverifiable without DNA. The CDR3 loop spans 17 amino acids. Germline V lookup: CDR1 SGHDT, CDR2 YYEEEE. The CDR3 reads CASSFWILAGGYGELFF.

This chain joins TRBV24-1 and TRBJ2-2. This CDR3 is 14 amino acids long. Germline V gives CDR1 KGHDR, CDR2 SFDVKD. CDR3 protein: CATSVGKNTGELFF.

V is TRBV29-1 and J is TRBJ1-2; TCRdb gives TRBD1 as the D gene, but with no DNA this cannot be confirmed. Germline assignment: CDR1 SQVTM and CDR2 ANQGSEA. There are 13 residues in the CDR3. The CDR3 reads CSVRTGIDYGYTF.

The rearrangement joins TRBV3-1 to TRBJ2-2. Per the germline V gene, CDR1 is LGHDT and CDR2 is YNNKEL (reference sequence). The CDR3 is 17 residues long. The CDR3 protein is CASSRPDRVSGTGELFF. Filled out from reference TRBV3-1 and TRBJ2-2, the complete variable domain reads DTAVSQTPKYLVTQMGNDKSIKCEQNLGHDTMYWYKQDSKKFLKIMFSYNNKELIINETVPNRFSPKSPDKAHLNLHINSLELGDSAVYFCASSRPDRVSGTGELFFGEGSRLTVL.

V gene TRBV10-3 combines with J gene TRBJ1-5; TCRdb's assignment of TRBD1 cannot be checked, as there is no DNA. The CDR3 is 15 residues long. Germline CDR1 is ENHRY and CDR2 is SYGVKD. Here the CDR3 reads CAISESIGGNQPQHF.

CDR3 residues: CASSETGMGETQYF. The genes are TRBV12-3 or TRBV12-4 and TRBJ2-5; TCRdb indicates TRBD1, and absent DNA this call remains unverified. This CDR3 has 14 residues.

The CDR3 region is CASSPSGSGNEQFF. The J gene is TRBJ2-1, the V gene TRBV18; TCRdb indicates TRBD2, and absent DNA this call remains unverified. This CDR3 is 14 amino acids long. Looked up from germline, CDR1 is KGHSH and CDR2 is LQKENI.

The V gene is TRBV29-1, the J gene TRBJ2-5. This CDR3 region has 11 residues. Germline V CDR1 and CDR2: SQVTM, ANQGSEA. The CDR3 region is CSVVDFEVQYF.

V is TRBV7-9 and J is TRBJ2-1; TCRdb indicates TRBD1, and absent DNA this call remains unverified. The CDR3 totals 16 residues. From germline, CDR1 is SEHNR and CDR2 FQNEAQ (reference sequence). CDR3 sequence: CASSIIPGGMDNEQFF.

CDR3 amino acids: CASTVSGRAGETQYF. The chain combines TRBV12-3 or TRBV12-4 with TRBJ2-5; the TRBD2 assignment by TCRdb is unverifiable without DNA. The CDR3 runs 15 residues.

The gene calls are TRBV18 and TRBJ2-7; TCRdb's D call of TRBD1 is untestable without DNA. Germline CDR1 and CDR2: KGHSH and LQKENI. The CDR3 has 14 amino acids. This chain's CDR3 is CASSPRGQGYEQYF.

The V and J genes are TRBV5-1 and TRBJ2-2; TCRdb gives TRBD2 as the D gene, but with no DNA this cannot be confirmed. Germline lookup yields CDR1 SGHRS and CDR2 YFSETQ. The CDR3 totals 16 residues. The CDR3 here is CASSLATGGVTGELFF. The variable domain in full, with the rest retrieved from reference TRBV5-1 and TRBJ2-2, is KAGVTQTPRYLIKTRGQQVTLSCSPISGHRSVSWYQQTPGQGLQFLFEYFSETQRNKGNFPGRFSGRQFSNSRSEMNVSTLELGDSALYLCASSLATGGVTGELFFGEGSRLTVL.

The rearrangement links TRBV5-1 to TRBJ2-3; as DNA is missing, the TRBD2 call by TCRdb cannot be tested. Germline CDR1 and CDR2: SGHRS and YFSETQ. CDR3 length equals 17 residues. The CDR3 sequence: CATSWARIAGGTDTQYF. Using reference TRBV5-1 and TRBJ2-3 for the parts outside the CDR3, the full variable domain is KAGVTQTPRYLIKTRGQQVTLSCSPISGHRSVSWYQQTPGQGLQFLFEYFSETQRNKGNFPGRFSGRQFSNSRSEMNVSTLELGDSALYLCATSWARIAGGTDTQYFGPGTRLTVL.

The V gene is TRBV5-1, the J gene TRBJ2-7; TCRdb's D call of TRBD2 is untestable without DNA. This CDR3 is built from 14 residues. Germline V gives CDR1 SGHRS, CDR2 YFSETQ. The CDR3 here is CASSSARQGREQYF.

The chain is built from TRBV5-1 and TRBJ2-1; the D gene TCRdb calls, TRBD2, cannot be checked with no DNA. The CDR3 totals 16 residues. CDR1 is SGHRS, CDR2 YFSETQ, per germline. This CDR3 is CASSLGVGQVYNEQFF.